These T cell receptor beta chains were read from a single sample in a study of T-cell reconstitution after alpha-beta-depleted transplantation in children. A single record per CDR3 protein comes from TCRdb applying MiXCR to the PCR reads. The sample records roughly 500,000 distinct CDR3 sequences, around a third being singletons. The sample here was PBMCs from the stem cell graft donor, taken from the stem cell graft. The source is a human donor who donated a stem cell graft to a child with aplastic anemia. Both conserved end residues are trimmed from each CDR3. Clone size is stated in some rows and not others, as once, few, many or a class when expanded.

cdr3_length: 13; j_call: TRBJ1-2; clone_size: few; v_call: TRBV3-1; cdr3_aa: ATETQGGGNGGYT
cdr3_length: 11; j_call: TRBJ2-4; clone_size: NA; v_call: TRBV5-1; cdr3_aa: ASSGTGRNIQY
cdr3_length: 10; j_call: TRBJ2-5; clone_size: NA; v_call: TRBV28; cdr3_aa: ASSEVAETQY
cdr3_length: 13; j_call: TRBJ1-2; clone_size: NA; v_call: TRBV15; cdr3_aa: ATSREGDRAYGYT
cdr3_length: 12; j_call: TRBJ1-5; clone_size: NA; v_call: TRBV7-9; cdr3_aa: ASSSGQANQPQH
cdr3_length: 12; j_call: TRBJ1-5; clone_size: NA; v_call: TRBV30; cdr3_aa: AWSVSGLDQPQH
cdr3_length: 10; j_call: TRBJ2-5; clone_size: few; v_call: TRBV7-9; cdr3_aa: ASSFSQETQY
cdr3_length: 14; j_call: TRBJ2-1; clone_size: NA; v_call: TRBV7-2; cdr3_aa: ASSLARASGSNEQF
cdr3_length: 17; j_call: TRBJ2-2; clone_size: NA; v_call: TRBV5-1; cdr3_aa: ASSLLTGTSGRVHGELF
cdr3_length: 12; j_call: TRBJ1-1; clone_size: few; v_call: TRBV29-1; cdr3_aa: SVLGFTGNTEAF
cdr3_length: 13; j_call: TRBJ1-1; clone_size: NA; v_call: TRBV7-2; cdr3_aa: ASRSRTGGDTEAF
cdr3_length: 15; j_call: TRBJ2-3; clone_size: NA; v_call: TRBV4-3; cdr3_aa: ASSQETSGFHTDTQY
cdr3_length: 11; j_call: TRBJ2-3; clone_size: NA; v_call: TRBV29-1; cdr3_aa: SEGGKSTDTQY
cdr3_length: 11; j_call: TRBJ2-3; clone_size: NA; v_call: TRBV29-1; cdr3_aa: SHKGPTTDTQY
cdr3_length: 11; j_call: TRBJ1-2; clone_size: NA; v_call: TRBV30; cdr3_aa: AWSVRQAGGYT
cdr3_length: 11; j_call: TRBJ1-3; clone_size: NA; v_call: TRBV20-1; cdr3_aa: SARDHSGNTIY
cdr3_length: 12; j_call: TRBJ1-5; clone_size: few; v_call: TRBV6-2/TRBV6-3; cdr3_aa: ASSYEGGRQAQH
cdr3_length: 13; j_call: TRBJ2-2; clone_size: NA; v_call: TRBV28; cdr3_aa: ASSPPGETAGELF
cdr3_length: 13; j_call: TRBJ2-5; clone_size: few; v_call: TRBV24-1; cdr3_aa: ATSDSRDRPETQY
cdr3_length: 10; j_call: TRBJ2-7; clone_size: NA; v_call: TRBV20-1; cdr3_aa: SALPQGFEQY
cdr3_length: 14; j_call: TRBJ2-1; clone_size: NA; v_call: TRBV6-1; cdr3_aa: ASTKTSGVSYNEQF
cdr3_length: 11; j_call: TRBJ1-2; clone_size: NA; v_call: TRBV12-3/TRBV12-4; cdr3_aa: ASSLAGESGYT
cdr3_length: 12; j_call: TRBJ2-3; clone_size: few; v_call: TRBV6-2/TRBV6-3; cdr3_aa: ASSSGRATDTQY
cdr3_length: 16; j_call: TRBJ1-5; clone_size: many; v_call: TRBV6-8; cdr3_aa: ASETGTGTNLSNQPQH
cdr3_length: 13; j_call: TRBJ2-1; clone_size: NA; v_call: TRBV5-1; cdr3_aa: ASSFRTSGSYEQF
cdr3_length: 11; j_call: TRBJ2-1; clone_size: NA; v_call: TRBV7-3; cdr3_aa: ASSLTPGGPEV
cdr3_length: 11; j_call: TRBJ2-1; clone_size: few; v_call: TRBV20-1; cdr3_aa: SARETSSNEQF
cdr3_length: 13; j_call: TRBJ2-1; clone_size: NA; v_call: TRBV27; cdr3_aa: ASSPAWGSYNEQF
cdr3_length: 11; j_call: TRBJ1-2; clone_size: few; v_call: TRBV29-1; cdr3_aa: SVEDPRTGGYT
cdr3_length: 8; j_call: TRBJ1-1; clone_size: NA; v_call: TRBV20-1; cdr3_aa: SARTNRAF
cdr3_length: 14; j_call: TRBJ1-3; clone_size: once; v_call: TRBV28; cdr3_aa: ASSRSWTNPGNTIY
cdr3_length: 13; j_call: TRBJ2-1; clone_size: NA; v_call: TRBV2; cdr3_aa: ASRLESGSYNEQF
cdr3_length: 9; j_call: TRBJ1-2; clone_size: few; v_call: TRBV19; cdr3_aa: ASRVNYGYT
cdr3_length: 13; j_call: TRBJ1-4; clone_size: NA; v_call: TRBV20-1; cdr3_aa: SARGTAAESEKLF
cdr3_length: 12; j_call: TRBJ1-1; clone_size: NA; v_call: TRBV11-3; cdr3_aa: ASSLVPGGPEAF